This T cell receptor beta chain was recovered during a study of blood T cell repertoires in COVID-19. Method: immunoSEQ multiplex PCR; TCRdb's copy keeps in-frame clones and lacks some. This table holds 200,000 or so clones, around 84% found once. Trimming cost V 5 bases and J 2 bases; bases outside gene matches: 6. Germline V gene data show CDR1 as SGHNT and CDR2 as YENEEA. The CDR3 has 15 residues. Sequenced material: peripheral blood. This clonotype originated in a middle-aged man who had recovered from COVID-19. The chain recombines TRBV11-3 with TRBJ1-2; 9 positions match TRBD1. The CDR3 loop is CASSDRTGANYGYTF. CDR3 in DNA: TGTGCCAGCAGCGACCGGACAGGGGCCAACTATGGCTACACCTTC.